This T cell receptor beta chain was sequenced during a study of blood T cells in healthy people across ages. Study results and caveats: One million T cells yielded diversity estimates that were considered underestimates. Naive T cell percentage strongly correlated with TCR beta diversity. Age showed a roughly linear inverse relationship with TCR beta diversity per million T cells.

Next came a second PCR, run for about 7 to 12 cycles, which used a sample-barcoded 5' primer along with a J-beta primer mix. One entry per CDR3 protein results from TCRdb running MiXCR on the 5' RACE reads. The repertoire holds 850,000 to 1,300,000 distinct CDR3 sequences, with around 45% as singletons. This clonotype occurred once. Its antigen is as yet unknown. Trimming stripped 1 base from V and 5 bases from J, with 20 bases between. This CDR3 contains 17 residues. Germline CDR1 reads SGHAT; CDR2 reads FQNNGV. Individuals who donated were healthy Caucasians from Russia aged roughly 6 to 90. Sequenced sample: blood. This chain uses TRBV11-2 with TRBJ2-5, with TRBD2 as a possible D gene (5 bases). The clonotype originates from a woman aged 55 to 70 in good health. This chain's CDR3 is CASSLALDRVVMETQYF. In DNA, the CDR3 is TGTGCCAGCAGCTTAGCACTAGACCGGGTCGTGATGGAGACCCAGTACTTC.